This T cell receptor (beta chain) was sequenced during a study of breast tumors, draining lymph nodes, adjacent tissues. Study results and limitations: Compared with lymph nodes, tumors were less diverse; compared with nontumor tissue, more. Tumor T cell lymph node origin was a supported hypothesis, not proven. Compared with basal-like, luminal-like tumors shared significantly more repertoire with nontumor tissue. The data were judged consistent with most tumor T cells coming from lymph node and expanding in tumor.

This clonotype has a count of ten or more. Its antigen is currently unknown. MiXCR, run by TCRdb on the multiplex PCR reads, gives a single entry per CDR3 protein. The top ten hold 1.4% of the sample, which has under 250,000 distinct CDR3 sequences, 32% seen once. The CDR3 has 11 amino acids. V gave up 5 bases and J gave up 1 base, with 2 bases separating them. CDR1 is SNHLY and CDR2 is FYNNEI in the germline V gene. The lymph nodes were axillary draining lymph nodes from breast cancer patients. This clonotype was sampled from a female donor with breast cancer. Some clones in this sample may be carry-over from other donors' samples. The chain carries TRBV2 and TRBJ1-1; no reliable D call. The sample taken for sequencing was axillary lymph node tissue. The CDR3 sequence: CASSRNTEAFF. CDR3 DNA sequence: TGTGCCAGCAGTCGGAACACTGAAGCTTTCTTT.